The clone carrying this TCR beta chain was recorded at least ten times. Its specificity is not known. Trimming stripped 5 bases from V and 7 bases from J, with 23 bases between. The CDR3 has 17 residues. Germline values: CDR1 SGHVS, CDR2 FNYEAQ. Indicated time point: pre-sensitization, week 0. Stated treatment: therapeutic diphenylcyclopropenone sensitization with weekly scalp DPC. The study drew its donors from alopecia patients who were 18 to 70 years old and suitable for DPC. This sample was included in a study of human T cells and chemical hapten exposure. Whole-study findings and limits: Sensitizing with DPC caused no change in TCRs above 1 in 1000 frequency. There were significantly more large CDR3 similarity clusters among expanded TCRs than among controls.

TCRdb used MiXCR to reprocess the RACE reads, holding one entry per CDR3 protein. There are 35,000 to 45,000 distinct CDR3 sequences in the sample; 9.5% to 15% occur only once, and over 5.5% lies in the top ten. The chain employs TRBV7-6 and TRBJ2-2; no clear D. The source material was whole blood, sampled in connection with sensitization to the hapten diphenylcyclopropenone (DPC). This sequence was found in a woman aged 25 to 45 with alopecia areata. Some clones in this sample may be carry-over from other donors' samples. This CDR3 reads CASSPFYLEVSGGELFF. The DNA of the CDR3 is TGTGCCAGCAGCCCCTTTTATCTGGAAGTATCGGGCGGGGAGCTGTTTTTT.